This entry features one T cell receptor (beta chain) sequence. The antigen remains unidentified. CDR3 length: 16 amino acids. Germline V lookup: CDR1 MDHEN, CDR2 SYDVKM. V was cut by 8 bases and J by 7 bases, with 26 bases left in between. Data came from immunoSEQ multiplex PCR; TCRdb stores just in-frame clones and leaves some out. The sample lists over 6,500 clones, around 82% seen once, with approximately 6% in the top ten. The entry originates in a study of chemoradiotherapy in HPV16-positive cancers. Study background: Candidate HPV-specific clones and shared TCR motifs came from two HPV16-positive patients.

Study-level findings and limits: Candidate HPV-specific clones and E7-related TCR motifs grew in tumor during treatment. HPV-specific T cells were functionally defined from only two HPV16-positive patients.

The chain has TRBV28 and TRBJ1-2; no firm D call. The source is a human donor with HPV-associated anogenital cancer. This material consisted of tumor tissue, taken from a patient who underwent chemoradiotherapy. The CDR3 spells CASRSLAGGRAGGYTF. CDR3 DNA: TGTGCCAGCCGAAGTTTGGCCGGTGGTAGGGCGGGTGGCTACACCTTC.